This T cell receptor (beta chain) stems from a study of blood T cell repertoires in COVID-19. This clone has more than one count but fewer than ten. The table came from immunoSEQ multiplex PCR; TCRdb's copy has only in-frame clones and leaves some out. Of 380,000 or so clones listed, 81% were seen once; the top ten hold around 1.1%. V dropped 5 bases and J dropped 7 bases, with 14 bases sitting between them. Germline CDR1 reads LGHNA; CDR2 reads YNFKEQ. The CDR3 sequence is 14 residues long. The J gene is TRBJ1-4, the V gene TRBV4-2, with D perhaps matching TRBD1 (6 bases). The receptor comes from a human donor with acute or convalescent COVID-19. The donor label of this sample is uncertain. The sequencing input was peripheral blood. Here the CDR3 DNA reads TGTGCCAGCAGCGCCTGGGGGGGCGGTGAAAAACTGTTTTTT. Amino acids: CASSAWGGGEKLFF.